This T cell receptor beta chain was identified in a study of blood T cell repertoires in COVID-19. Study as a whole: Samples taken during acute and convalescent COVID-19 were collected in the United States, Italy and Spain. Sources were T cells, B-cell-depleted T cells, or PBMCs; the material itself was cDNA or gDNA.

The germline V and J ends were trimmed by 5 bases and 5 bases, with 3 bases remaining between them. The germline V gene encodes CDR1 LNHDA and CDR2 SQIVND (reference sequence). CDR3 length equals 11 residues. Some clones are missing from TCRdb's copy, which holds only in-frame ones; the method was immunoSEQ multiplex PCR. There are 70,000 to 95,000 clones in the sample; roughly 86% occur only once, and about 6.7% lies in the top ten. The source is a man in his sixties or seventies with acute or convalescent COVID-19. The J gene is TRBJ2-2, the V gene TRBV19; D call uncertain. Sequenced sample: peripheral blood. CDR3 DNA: TGTGCCAGTAGTGAGACCGGGGAGCTGTTTTTT. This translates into CASSETGELFF.